The 3 T cell receptor beta chains below come from one sample, sequenced in a study of molecular identifiers for immune sequencing clone quantification. TCRdb called the PCR reads again in MiXCR, with one record for every CDR3 protein. The repertoire holds under 800,000 distinct CDR3 sequences, with 25% as singletons. Sequences were obtained from naive CD8+ T cells from blood, with Jurkat cell RNA spiked in. Noted subset: FACS-sorted CD8+CD4-CCR7+CD45RA+ naive T cells. The receptors shown here come from a human donor in good health. Some libraries in this study had Jurkat cell RNA spiked in.

This clonotype appeared many times. The V gene is TRBV4-1, the J gene TRBJ2-3; D possibly corresponds to TRBD1 (5 bases). Between the trimmed V and J ends, which lost 4 bases and 8 bases, there was a span of 13 bases. The CDR3 totals 13 residues. Germline CDR1 MGHRA, CDR2 YSYEKL. The CDR3 protein is CASSPVTASTQYF. The CDR3 DNA sequence: TGCGCCAGCAGCCCAGTGACAGCTTCTACGCAGTATTTT.

This clonotype has only a few counts. The rearrangement uses TRBV7-9 and TRBJ2-1, with D perhaps TRBD1 (6 bases). The germline V gene has CDR1 SEHNR and CDR2 FQNEAQ (reference sequence). Trimming pared 5 bases from V and 8 bases from J, leaving 16 bases between. The CDR3 has 14 amino acids. The CDR3 nucleotides read TGTGCCAGCAGCAGGGGGACCCGGGCGCATGAGCAGTTCTTC. Its translation is CASSRGTRAHEQFF.

This clonotype was recorded once. CDR3 bases: TGTGCCAGCAGCCTGACCAACTACGCCTACGAGCAGTACTTC. Its translation: CASSLTNYAYEQYF. This chain links TRBV7-6 with TRBJ2-7, with unresolved D. V was shortened by 5 bases and J by 2 bases, with 13 bases between the two germline ends. This CDR3 spans 14 amino acids. Germline values: CDR1 SGHVS, CDR2 FNYEAQ.